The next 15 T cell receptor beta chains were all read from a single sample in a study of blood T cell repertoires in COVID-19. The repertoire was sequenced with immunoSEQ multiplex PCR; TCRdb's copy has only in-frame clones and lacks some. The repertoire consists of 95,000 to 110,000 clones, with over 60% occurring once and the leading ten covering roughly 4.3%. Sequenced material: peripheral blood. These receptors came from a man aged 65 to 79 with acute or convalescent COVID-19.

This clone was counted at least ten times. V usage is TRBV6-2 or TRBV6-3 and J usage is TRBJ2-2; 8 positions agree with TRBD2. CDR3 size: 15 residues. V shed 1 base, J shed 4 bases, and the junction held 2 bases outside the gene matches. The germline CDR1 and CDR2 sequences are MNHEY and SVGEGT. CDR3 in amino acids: CASSYLAGSTGELFF. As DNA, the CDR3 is TGTGCCAGCAGTTACTTAGCGGGGAGCACCGGGGAGCTGTTTTTT.

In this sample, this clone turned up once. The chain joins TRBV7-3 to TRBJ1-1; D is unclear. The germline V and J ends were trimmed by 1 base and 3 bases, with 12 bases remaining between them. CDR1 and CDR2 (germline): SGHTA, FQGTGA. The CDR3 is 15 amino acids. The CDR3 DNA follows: TGTGCCAGCAGCTTAAACGGTAACGGTTACACTGAAGCTTTCTTT. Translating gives CASSLNGNGYTEAFF.

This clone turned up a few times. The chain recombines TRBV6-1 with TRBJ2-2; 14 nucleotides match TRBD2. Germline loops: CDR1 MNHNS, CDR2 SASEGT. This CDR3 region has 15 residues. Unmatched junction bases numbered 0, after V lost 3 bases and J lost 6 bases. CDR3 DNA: TGTGCCAGCAGTGAGACTAGCGGGGGGGCCGGGGAGCTGTTTTTT. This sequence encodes CASSETSGGAGELFF.

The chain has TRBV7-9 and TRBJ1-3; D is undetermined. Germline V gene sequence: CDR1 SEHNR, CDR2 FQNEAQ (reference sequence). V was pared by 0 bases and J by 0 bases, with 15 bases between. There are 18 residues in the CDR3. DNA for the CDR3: TGTGCCAGCAGCTTAGCGACACACGGCAGGTACTCTGGAAACACCATATATTTT. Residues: CASSLATHGRYSGNTIYF.

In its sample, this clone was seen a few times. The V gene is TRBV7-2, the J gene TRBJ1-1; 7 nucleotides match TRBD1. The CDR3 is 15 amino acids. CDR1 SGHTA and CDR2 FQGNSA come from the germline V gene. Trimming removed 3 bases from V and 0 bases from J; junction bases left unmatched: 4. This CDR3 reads CASSFITGVNTEAFF. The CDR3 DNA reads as TGTGCCAGCAGCTTTATTACAGGGGTGAACACTGAAGCTTTCTTT. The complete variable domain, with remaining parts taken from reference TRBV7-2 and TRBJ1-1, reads GAGVSQSPSNKVTEKGKDVELRCDPISGHTALYWYRQSLGQGLEFLIYFQGNSAPDKSGLPSDRFSAERTGGSVSTLTIQRTQQEDSAVYLCASSFITGVNTEAFFGQGTRLTVV.

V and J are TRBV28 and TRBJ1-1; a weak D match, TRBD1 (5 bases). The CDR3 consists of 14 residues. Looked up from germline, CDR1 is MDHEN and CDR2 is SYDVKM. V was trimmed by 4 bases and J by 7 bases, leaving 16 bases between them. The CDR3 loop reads CASSSPTGIGEAFF. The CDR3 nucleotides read TGTGCCAGCAGTTCCCCCACAGGTATAGGTGAAGCTTTCTTT.

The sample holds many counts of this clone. In DNA form, the CDR3 reads TGTGCCAGCTCACCACCGTATCTCCGACAGGGGCGGAACGAGCAGTACTTC. Translation gives CASSPPYLRQGRNEQYF. The chain is built from TRBV18 and TRBJ2-7, with TRBD1 identical over 8 bases. CDR1 and CDR2 from the germline V gene are KGHSH and LQKENI. The CDR3 runs to 17 residues. Losses at the gene ends were 0 bases for V and 5 bases for J; bases not matched to a gene: 12. The complete variable domain, with remaining parts taken from reference TRBV18 and TRBJ2-7, reads NAGVMQNPRHLVRRRGQEARLRCSPMKGHSHVYWYRQLPEEGLKFMVYLQKENIIDESGMPKERFSAEFPKEGPSILRIQQVVRGDSAAYFCASSPPYLRQGRNEQYFGPGTRLTVT.

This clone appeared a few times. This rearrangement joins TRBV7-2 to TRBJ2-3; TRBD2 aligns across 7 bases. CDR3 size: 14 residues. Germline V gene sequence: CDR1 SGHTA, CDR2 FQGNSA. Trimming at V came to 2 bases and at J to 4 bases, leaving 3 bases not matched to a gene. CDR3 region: CASSLLGGADTQYF. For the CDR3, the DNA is TGTGCCAGCAGCTTATTGGGGGGGGCAGATACGCAGTATTTT.

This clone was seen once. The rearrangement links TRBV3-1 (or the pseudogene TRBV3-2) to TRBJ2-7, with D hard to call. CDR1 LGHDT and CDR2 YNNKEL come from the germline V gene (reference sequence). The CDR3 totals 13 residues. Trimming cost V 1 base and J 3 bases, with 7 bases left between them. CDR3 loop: CASSQGFFYEQYF. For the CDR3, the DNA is TGTGCCAGCAGCCAAGGTTTCTTCTACGAGCAGTACTTC.

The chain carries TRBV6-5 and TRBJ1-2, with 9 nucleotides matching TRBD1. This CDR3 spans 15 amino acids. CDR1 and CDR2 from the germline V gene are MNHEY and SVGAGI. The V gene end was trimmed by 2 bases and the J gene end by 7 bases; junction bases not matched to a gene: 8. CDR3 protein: CASSYDGTGTIGYTF. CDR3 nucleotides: TGTGCCAGCAGTTACGACGGGACAGGGACGATTGGCTACACCTTC.

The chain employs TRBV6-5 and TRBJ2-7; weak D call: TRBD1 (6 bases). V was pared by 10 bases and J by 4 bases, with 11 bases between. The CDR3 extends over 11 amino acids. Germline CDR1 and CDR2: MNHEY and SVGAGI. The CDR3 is CATRDIYEQYF. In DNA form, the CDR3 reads TGTGCCACCAGGGACATTTACGAGCAGTACTTC.

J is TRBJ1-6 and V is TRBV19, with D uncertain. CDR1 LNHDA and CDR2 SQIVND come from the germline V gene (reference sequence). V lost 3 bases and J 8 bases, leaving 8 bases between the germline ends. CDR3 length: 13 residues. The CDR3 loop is CASSMRADSPLHF. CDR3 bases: TGTGCCAGTAGTATGAGGGCTGATTCACCCCTCCACTTT. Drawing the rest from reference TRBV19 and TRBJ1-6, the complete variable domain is DGGITQSPKYLFRKEGQNVTLSCEQNLNHDAMYWYRQDPGQGLRLIYYSQIVNDFQKGDIAEGYSVSREKKESFPLTVTSAQKNPTAFYLCASSMRADSPLHFGNGTRLTVT.

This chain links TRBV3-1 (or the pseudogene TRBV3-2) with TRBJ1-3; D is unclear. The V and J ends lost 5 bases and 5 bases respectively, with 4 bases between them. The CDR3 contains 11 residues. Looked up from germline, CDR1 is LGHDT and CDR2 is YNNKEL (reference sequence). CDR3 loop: CASSFRNTIYF. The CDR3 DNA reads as TGTGCCAGCAGCTTCAGAAACACCATATATTTT.

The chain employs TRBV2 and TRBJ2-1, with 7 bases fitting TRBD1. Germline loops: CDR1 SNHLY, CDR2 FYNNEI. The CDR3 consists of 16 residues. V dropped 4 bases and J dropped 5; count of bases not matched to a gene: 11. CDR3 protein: CASSAVRGLGHNEQFF. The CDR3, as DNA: TGTGCCAGCAGTGCGGTCAGGGGGTTAGGACACAATGAGCAGTTCTTC.

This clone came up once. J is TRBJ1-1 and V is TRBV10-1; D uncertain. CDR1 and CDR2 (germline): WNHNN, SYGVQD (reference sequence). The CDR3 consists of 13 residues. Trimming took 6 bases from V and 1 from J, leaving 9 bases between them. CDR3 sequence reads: CASRAAGNTEAFF. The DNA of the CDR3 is TGCGCCAGCAGGGCCGCAGGGAACACTGAAGCTTTCTTT.